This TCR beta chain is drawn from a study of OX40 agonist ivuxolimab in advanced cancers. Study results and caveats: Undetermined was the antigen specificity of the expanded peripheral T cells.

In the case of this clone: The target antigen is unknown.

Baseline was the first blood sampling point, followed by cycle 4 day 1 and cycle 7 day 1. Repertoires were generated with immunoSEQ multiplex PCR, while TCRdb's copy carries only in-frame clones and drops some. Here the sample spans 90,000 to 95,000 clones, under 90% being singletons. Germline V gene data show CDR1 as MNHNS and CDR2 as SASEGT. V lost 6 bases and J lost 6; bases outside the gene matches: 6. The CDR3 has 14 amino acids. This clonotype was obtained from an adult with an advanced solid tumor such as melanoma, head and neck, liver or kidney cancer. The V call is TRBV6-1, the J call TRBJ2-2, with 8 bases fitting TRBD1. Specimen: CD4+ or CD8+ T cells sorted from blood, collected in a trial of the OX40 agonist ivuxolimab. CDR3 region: CASRADRVAGELFF. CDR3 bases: TGTGCCAGCAGGGCGGACAGGGTGGCCGGGGAGCTGTTTTTT.